This TCR beta chain was identified in a study of T-cell memory formation after mild COVID-19. After 5'RACE with constant-segment primers, TCR alpha and TCR beta cDNA libraries carrying sample barcodes and UMIs were obtained. TCRdb reprocessed the 5' RACE reads with MiXCR, giving one entry per CDR3 protein. The data hold hundreds of thousands of distinct CDR3 sequences, with about a sixth observed a single time. Germline V gene data show CDR1 as MDHEN and CDR2 as SYDVKM. This CDR3 contains 16 residues. V was cut by 5 bases and J by 4 bases, with 15 bases left in between. As regards this clonotype: The antigen is not known.

Whole-study findings and limits: Researchers found some responding clones in pre-infection memory, a sign that cross-reactive memory joined. Mostly located in CM and EM were contracting CD4+ clones, with contracting CD8+ clones located in EMRA. CD4/CD8 balance held among clones contracting day 15 to 85, and later expanders leaned CD4+.

The sample comprised PBMCs or a T cell subset sorted from them (not recorded which). The chain couples TRBV28 to TRBJ1-6; D perhaps matches TRBD1 (5 bases). This sequence was found in a young man who had mild COVID-19 (a few samples of this study predate the infection). Cell type and time point are not known. The CDR3 sequence: CASSGPSDRYNSPLHF. The CDR3 DNA reads as TGTGCCAGCAGTGGTCCCTCCGACAGATATAATTCACCCCTCCACTTT.